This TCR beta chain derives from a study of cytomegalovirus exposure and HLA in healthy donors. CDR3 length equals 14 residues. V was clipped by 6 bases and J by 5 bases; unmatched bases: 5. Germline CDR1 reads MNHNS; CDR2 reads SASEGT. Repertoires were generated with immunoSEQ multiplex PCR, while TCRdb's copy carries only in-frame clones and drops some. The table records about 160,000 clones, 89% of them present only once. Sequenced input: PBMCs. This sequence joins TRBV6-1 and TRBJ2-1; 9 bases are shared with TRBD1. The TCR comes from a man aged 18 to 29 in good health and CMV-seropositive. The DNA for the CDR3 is TGTGCCAGCAGCCCCGGGACAGGGAACAATGAGCAGTTCTTC. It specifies CASSPGTGNNEQFF.